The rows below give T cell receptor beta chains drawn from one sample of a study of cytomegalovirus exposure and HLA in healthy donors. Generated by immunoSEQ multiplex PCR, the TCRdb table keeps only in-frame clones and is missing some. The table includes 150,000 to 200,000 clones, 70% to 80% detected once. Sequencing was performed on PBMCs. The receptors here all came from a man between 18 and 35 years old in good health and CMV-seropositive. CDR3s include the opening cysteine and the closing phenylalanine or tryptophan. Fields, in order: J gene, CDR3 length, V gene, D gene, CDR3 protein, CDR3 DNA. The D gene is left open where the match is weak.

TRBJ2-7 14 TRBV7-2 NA CASSLAGLTYEQYF TGTGCCAGCAGCTTAGCGGGGCTTACCTACGAGCAGTACTTC
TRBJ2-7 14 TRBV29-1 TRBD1 CSVRRQGANYEQYF TGCAGCGTCCGTCGGCAGGGGGCGAACTACGAGCAGTACTTC
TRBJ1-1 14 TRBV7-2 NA CASSLARKNTEAFF TGTGCCAGCAGCTTAGCGCGGAAGAACACTGAAGCTTTCTTT
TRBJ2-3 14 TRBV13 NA CASSFRTSTDTQYF TGTGCCAGCAGCTTTCGGACTAGCACAGATACGCAGTATTTT
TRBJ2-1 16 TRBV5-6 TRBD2 CASSLSARGAYNEQFF TGTGCCAGCAGCCTGTCGGCGCGGGGGGCTTACAATGAGCAGTTCTTC
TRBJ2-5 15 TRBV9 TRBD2 CASSVAGGQGETQYF TGTGCCAGCAGCGTAGCGGGAGGGCAGGGAGAGACCCAGTACTTC
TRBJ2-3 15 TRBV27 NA CASSLGLTPTDTQYF TGTGCCAGCAGTTTGGGACTCACCCCCACAGATACGCAGTATTTT
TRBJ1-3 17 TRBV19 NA CASSRDGGAQAGNTIYF TGTGCCAGTAGTAGAGACGGGGGGGCGCAGGCTGGAAACACCATATATTTT
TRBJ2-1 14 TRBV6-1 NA CASIGRGLYNEQFF TGTGCCAGCATAGGCAGGGGCCTTTACAATGAGCAGTTCTTC
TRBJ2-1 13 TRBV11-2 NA CASSFPGYNEQFF TGTGCCAGCAGCTTTCCGGGGTACAATGAGCAGTTCTTC
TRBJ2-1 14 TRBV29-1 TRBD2 CSALGLAGEGEQFF TGCAGCGCCCTAGGACTAGCGGGGGAGGGTGAGCAGTTCTTC
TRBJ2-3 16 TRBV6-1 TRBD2 CASSAGLAGGADTQYF TGTGCCAGCAGTGCGGGACTAGCGGGAGGCGCAGATACGCAGTATTTT